The present T cell receptor beta chain was sequenced within a study of human T cells and chemical hapten exposure. Points from the study as a whole: Significantly more large CDR3 similarity clusters arose among expanded TCRs than among controls. Unchanged with DPC sensitization were TCRs above 1 in 1000 frequency.

Points on this clonotype: The antigen remains unidentified.

Time point: patch test 1, 2 weeks after DPC sensitization. Treatment indicated: therapeutic diphenylcyclopropenone sensitization with weekly scalp DPC. The germline V gene has CDR1 SGHTA and CDR2 FQGNSA. Trimming stripped 5 bases from V and 2 bases from J, with 15 bases between. There are 15 residues in the CDR3. TCRdb reprocessed the RACE reads with MiXCR, giving one entry per CDR3 protein. The table shows about 120,000 distinct CDR3 sequences, with 12% to 15% occurring only once. The chain employs TRBV7-2 and TRBJ2-5; possible D gene TRBD2, 6 bases. The source material was whole blood, sampled in connection with sensitization to the hapten diphenylcyclopropenone (DPC). The clonotype comes from a man between 18 and 29 years old with alopecia areata. Some clones in this sample may be carry-over from other donors' samples. The CDR3 sequence is CASSPVVAEQETQYF. The CDR3 nucleotides are TGTGCCAGCAGCCCCGTGGTAGCGGAACAAGAGACCCAGTACTTC.